The following is a T cell receptor (beta chain) sequence with its context. This sample stems from a study of cytomegalovirus exposure and HLA in healthy donors. It was with 60 Vbeta and 13 Jbeta primers that the PCR ran. Measured with immunoSEQ multiplex PCR; TCRdb has only the in-frame clones, and not every one. This sample's table reports about 48,000 clones. The TCR sequence derives from a male donor in good health and CMV-seropositive. Sequencing was done on a sample of PBMCs.

CDR3 residues: CSAGGGWGMNTEAFF. The DNA of the CDR3 is TGCAGCGCCGGGGGAGGGTGGGGAATGAACACTGAAGCTTTCTTT. This chain connects TRBV29-1 to TRBJ1-1; possibly TRBD1 for D (5 bases). The ends were cut back, 7 bases at V and 0 bases at J, with 18 bases in the middle. CDR1 SQVTM and CDR2 ANQGSEA come from the germline V gene. CDR3 length equals 15 residues.